The clone carrying this TCR beta chain was picked up a small number of times. Its antigen is undetermined. The data originate from a study of vaccination and CD4 T cells after COVID-19. Overall study: Treatment of control cultures consisted of a CEFX pool, an HIV-1 Nef pool, or no peptide.

Germline CDR1 and CDR2: MNHNS and SASEGT. The CDR3 loop spans 14 amino acids. The ends were cut back, 8 bases at V and 6 bases at J, with 16 bases in the middle. Sequenced with the Oncomine TCR Beta short-read assay was DNA taken from cultured CD4+ T cells. TCRdb re-called the PCR reads with MiXCR, one entry per CDR3 protein. The table records several thousand distinct CDR3 sequences, under 25% of them present only once. Treatment specified: approximately nine-day PBMC culture with coronavirus spike peptide pools or control peptides (ViraFEST assay). The unexposed donor's CD4+ T cells were collected before the COVID-19 pandemic (2011-2018). Roughly 2 million PBMCs were grown per well alongside roughly 10 IU/ml IL-2 and 9.5 to 10 ug/ml peptide pools. General observations from the study: Although the median of SARS-CoV-2-reactive clonotypes rose from around 19 to 38, the change was not significant.

Specimen: CD4+ T cells from blood, cultured in vitro. V and J are TRBV6-1 and TRBJ2-2; a weak D match, TRBD1 (5 bases). The receptor was isolated from a human donor in good health. CDR3 bases: TGTGCCAGCGCATGGCCGCAGGGCCCCGGGGAGCTGTTTTTT. This encodes CASAWPQGPGELFF.